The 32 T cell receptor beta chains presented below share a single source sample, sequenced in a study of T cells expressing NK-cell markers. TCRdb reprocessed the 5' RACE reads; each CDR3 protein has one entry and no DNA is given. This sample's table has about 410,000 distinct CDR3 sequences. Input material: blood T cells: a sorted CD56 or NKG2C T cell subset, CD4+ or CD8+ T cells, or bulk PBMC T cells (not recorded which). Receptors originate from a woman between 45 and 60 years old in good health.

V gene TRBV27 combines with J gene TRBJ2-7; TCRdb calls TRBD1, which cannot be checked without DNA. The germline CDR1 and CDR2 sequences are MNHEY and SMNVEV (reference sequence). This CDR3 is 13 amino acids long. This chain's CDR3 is CASSPMGGYEQYF.

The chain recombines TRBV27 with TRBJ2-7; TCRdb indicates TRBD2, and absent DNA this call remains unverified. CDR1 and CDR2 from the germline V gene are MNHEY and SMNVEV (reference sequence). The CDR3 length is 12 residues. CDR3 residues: CASSANSDEQYF.

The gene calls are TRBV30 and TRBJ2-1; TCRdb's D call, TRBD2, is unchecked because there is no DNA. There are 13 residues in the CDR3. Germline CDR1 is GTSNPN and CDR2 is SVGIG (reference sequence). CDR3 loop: CAWSDLADNEQFF.

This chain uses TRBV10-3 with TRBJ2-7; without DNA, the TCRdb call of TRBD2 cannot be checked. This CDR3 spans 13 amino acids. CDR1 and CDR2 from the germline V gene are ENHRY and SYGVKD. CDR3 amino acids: CAMGGDSLYEQYF.

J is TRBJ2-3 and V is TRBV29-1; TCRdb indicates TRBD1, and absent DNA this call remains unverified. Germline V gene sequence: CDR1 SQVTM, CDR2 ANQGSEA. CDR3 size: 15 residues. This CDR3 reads CSVGGPWTGQDTQYF.

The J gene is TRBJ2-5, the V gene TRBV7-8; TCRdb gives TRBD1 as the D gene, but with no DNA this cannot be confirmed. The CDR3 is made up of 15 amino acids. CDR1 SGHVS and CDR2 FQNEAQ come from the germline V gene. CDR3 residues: CASSSDGAAAETQYF. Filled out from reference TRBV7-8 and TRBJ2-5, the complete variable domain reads GAGVSQSPRYKVAKRGQDVALRCDPISGHVSLFWYQQALGQGPEFLTYFQNEAQLDKSGLPSDRFFAERPEGSVSTLKIQRTQQEDSAVYLCASSSDGAAAETQYFGPGTRLLVL.

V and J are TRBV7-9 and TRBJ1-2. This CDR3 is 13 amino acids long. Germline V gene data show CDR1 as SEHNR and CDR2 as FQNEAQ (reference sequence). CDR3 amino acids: CASSPRLSYGYTF.

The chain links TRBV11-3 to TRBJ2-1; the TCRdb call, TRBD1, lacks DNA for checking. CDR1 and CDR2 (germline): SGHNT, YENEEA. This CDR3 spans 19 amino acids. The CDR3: CASSLDLTGTGSLYNEQFF.

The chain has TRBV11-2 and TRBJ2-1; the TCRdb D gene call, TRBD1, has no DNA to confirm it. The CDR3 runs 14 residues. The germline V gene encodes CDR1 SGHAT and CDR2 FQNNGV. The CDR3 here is CASSLPGHGNEQFF.

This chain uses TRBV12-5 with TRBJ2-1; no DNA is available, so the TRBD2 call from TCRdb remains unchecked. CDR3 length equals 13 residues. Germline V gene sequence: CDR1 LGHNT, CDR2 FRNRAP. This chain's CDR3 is CASGPSGTLEQFF. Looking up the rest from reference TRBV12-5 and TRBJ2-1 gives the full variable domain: DARVTQTPRHKVTEMGQEVTMRCQPILGHNTVFWYRQTMMQGLELLAYFRNRAPLDDSGMPKDRFSAEMPDATLATLKIQPSEPRDSAVYFCASGPSGTLEQFFGPGTRLTVL.

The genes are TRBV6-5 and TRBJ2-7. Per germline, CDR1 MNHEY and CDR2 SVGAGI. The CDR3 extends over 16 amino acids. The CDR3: CASSYSTAGGSYEQYF.

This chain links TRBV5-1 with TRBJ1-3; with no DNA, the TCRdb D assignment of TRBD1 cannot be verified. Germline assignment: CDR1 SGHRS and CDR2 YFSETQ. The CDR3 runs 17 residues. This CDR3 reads CASSLGGHQSSGNTIYF.

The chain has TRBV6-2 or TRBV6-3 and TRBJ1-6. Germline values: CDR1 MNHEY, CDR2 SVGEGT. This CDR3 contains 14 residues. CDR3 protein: CASSFNGFDSPLHF.

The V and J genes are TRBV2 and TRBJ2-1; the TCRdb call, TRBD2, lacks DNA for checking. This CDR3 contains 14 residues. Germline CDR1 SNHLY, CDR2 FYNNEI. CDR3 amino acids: CASTRDFPYNEQFF.

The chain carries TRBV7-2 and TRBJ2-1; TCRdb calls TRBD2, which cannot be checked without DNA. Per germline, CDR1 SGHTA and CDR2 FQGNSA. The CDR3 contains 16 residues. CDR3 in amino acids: CASSLEAASGRDEQFF.

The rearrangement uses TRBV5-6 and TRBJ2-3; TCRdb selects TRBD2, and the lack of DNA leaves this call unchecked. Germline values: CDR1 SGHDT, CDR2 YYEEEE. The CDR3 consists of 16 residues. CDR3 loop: CASSLNAGTSTDTQYF.

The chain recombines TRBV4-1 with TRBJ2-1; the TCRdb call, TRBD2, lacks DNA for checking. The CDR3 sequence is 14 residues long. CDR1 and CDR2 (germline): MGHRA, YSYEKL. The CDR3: CASSQAPPVNEQFF.

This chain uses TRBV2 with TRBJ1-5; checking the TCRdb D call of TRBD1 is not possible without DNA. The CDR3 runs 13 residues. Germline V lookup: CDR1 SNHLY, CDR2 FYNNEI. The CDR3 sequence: CASRDRGHQPQHF. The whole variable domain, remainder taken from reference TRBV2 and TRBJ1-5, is EPEVTQTPSHQVTQMGQEVILRCVPISNHLYFYWYRQILGQKVEFLVSFYNNEISEKSEIFDDQFSVERPDGSNFTLKIRSTKLEDSAMYFCASRDRGHQPQHFGDGTRLSIL.

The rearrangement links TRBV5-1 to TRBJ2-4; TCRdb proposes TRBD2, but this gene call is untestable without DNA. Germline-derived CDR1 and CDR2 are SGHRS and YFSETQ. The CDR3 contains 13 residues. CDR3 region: CASGLEVGNIQYF.

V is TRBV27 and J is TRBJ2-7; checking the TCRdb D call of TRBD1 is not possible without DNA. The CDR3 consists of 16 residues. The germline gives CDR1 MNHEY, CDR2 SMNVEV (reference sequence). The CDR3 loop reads CASSLPTGTGRYEQYF.

The CDR3 reads CAIYISSYNEQFF. The J gene is TRBJ2-1, the V gene TRBV2. Looked up from germline, CDR1 is SNHLY and CDR2 is FYNNEI. The CDR3 loop spans 13 amino acids.

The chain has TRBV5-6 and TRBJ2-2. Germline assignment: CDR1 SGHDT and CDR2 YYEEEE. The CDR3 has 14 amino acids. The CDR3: CASSLATLTGELFF.

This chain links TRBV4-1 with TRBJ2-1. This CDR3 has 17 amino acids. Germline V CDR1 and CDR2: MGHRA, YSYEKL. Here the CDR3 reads CASSQDSDTNFYNEQFF.

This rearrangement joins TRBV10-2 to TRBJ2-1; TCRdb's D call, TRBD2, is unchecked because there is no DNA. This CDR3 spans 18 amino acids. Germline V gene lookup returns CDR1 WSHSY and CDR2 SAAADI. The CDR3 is CASSRTSGRALLYNEQFF.

CDR3 sequence: CASVLNFQHGYTF. The chain carries TRBV2 and TRBJ1-2. This CDR3 contains 13 residues. Germline V gene lookup returns CDR1 SNHLY and CDR2 FYNNEI.

CDR3 residues: CASSLGLVAYTGELFF. The chain has TRBV5-1 and TRBJ2-2; checking the TCRdb D call of TRBD2 is not possible without DNA. From germline, CDR1 is SGHRS and CDR2 YFSETQ. This CDR3 is built from 16 residues.

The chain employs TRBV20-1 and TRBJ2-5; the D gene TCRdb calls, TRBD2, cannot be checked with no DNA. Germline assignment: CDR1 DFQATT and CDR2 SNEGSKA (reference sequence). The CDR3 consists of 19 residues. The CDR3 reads CSARRWDSRTSGRRETQYF.

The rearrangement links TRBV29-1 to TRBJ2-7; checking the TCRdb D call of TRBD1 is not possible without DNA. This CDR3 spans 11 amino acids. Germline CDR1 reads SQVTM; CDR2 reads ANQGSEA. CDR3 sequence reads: CSVEEDSEQYF.

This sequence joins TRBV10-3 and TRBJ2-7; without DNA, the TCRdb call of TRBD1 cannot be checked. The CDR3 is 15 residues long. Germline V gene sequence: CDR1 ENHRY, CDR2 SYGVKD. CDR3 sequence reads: CAISDPRNRPYEQYF.

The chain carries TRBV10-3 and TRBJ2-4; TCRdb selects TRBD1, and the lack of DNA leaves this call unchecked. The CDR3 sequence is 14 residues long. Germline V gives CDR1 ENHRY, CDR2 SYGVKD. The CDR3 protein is CAISEAPAAADQYF.

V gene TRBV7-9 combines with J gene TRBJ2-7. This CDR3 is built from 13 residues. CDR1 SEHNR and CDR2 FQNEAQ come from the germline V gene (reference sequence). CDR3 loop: CASSLMGYFEQYF.

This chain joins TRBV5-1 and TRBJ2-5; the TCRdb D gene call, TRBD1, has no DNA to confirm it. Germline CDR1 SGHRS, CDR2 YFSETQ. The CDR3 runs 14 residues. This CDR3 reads CASSFWGDPQTQYF.